This TCR beta chain was recorded in a study of response to subunit inactivated influenza vaccine. Study results and limitations: The authors suggested that few new T cells are recruited per seasonal influenza vaccination.

TCRdb used MiXCR to reprocess the RT-PCR reads, holding one entry per CDR3 protein. The sample has around 750,000 distinct CDR3 sequences, around 20% seen once. The germline CDR1 and CDR2 sequences are SGHRS and YFSETQ. V was clipped by 7 bases and J by 11 bases; unmatched bases: 18. CDR3 size: 15 residues. Regarding this clonotype: As yet, its antigen is unknown.

This TCR came from a man in his fifties who received an inactivated influenza vaccine. The chain couples TRBV5-1 to TRBJ1-1, with TRBD1 matching 9 bases. Here the sequenced sample was PBMCs from blood, taken 5 days after vaccination. CDR3 loop: CASEEGQGGPGGAFF. The DNA for the CDR3 is TGCGCCAGCGAGGAGGGACAGGGAGGTCCGGGAGGTGCTTTCTTT.